A selection of T cell receptor beta chains follows, all from one sample in a study of CD4+ T cells in melanoma. The table came from immunoSEQ multiplex PCR; TCRdb's copy has only in-frame clones and leaves some out. In the table there are over 100,000 clones, 80% to 95% of which are singletons. Sequencing input: peripheral blood. These receptors were obtained from a human donor with melanoma. Each CDR3 is given with its conserved first and last residue. D genes are given only for firm matches. A clone size is listed for some rows: how often the clone was seen (once, few, many), or a class if it is expanded.

j_call: TRBJ2-5; clone_size: .; d_call: .; v_call: TRBV11-1; cdr3_nt: TGTGCCAGCAGCCCACCCGGGCGACGAGAGACCCAGTACTTC; cdr3_aa: CASSPPGRRETQYF
j_call: TRBJ2-7; clone_size: .; d_call: TRBD1; v_call: TRBV28; cdr3_nt: TGTGCCAGCAGAGACAGGGGCAGGGTGGAGCAGTACTTC; cdr3_aa: CASRDRGRVEQYF
j_call: TRBJ1-2; clone_size: .; d_call: TRBD1; v_call: TRBV4-1; cdr3_nt: TGCGCCAGCAGCCAAGCAAACCAGGGGGCTCGAGCCTATGGCTACACCTTC; cdr3_aa: CASSQANQGARAYGYTF
j_call: TRBJ2-3; clone_size: .; d_call: .; v_call: TRBV6-1; cdr3_nt: TGTGCCAGCAGTGATCAACCCCAGGGCATGGATACGCAGTATTTT; cdr3_aa: CASSDQPQGMDTQYF
j_call: TRBJ1-4; clone_size: once; d_call: .; v_call: TRBV4-2; cdr3_nt: TGTGCCAGCAGCCAAGATGTTGCAACTAATGAAAAACTGTTTTTT; cdr3_aa: CASSQDVATNEKLFF
j_call: TRBJ2-3; clone_size: .; d_call: TRBD2; v_call: TRBV2; cdr3_nt: TGTGCCAGCAGTGAAAACGGGGGGAATACGCAGTATTTT; cdr3_aa: CASSENGGNTQYF
j_call: TRBJ2-3; clone_size: .; d_call: TRBD1; v_call: TRBV5-1; cdr3_nt: TGCGCCAGCAGCTTGGATGTCAGGGGGCCCGGCACAGATACGCAGTATTTT; cdr3_aa: CASSLDVRGPGTDTQYF
j_call: TRBJ1-1; clone_size: once; d_call: TRBD1; v_call: TRBV27; cdr3_nt: TGTGCCAGCAGTGCAGGACAGGGCCCTGCCTTGAACACTGAAGCTTTCTTT; cdr3_aa: CASSAGQGPALNTEAFF
j_call: TRBJ1-1; clone_size: .; d_call: TRBD1; v_call: TRBV7-2; cdr3_nt: TGTGCCAGCAGCTTACCAGGACAGGGCGGGAATGACATGAACACTGAAGCTTTCTTT; cdr3_aa: CASSLPGQGGNDMNTEAFF
j_call: TRBJ1-6; clone_size: .; d_call: .; v_call: TRBV19; cdr3_nt: TGTGCCAGTAACCCAGGACGGGAATATAATTCACCCCTCCACTTT; cdr3_aa: CASNPGREYNSPLHF
j_call: TRBJ2-7; clone_size: .; d_call: TRBD1; v_call: TRBV9; cdr3_nt: TGTGCCAGCAGCGTAGTTTGGACAGGGACCTACGAGCAGTACTTC; cdr3_aa: CASSVVWTGTYEQYF
j_call: TRBJ2-3; clone_size: .; d_call: TRBD2; v_call: TRBV10-3; cdr3_nt: TGTGCCATCAGAACTAGCGGGGGGACAGATACGCAGTATTTT; cdr3_aa: CAIRTSGGTDTQYF
j_call: TRBJ2-1; clone_size: .; d_call: TRBD2; v_call: TRBV4-3; cdr3_nt: TGCGCCAGCAGCCAGACTAGCGGGGGATTCAATGAGCAGTTCTTC; cdr3_aa: CASSQTSGGFNEQFF
j_call: TRBJ2-1; clone_size: .; d_call: TRBD2; v_call: TRBV19; cdr3_nt: TGTGCCAGTAGTTTTGGACGGCGGGGGGAGCAGTTCTTC; cdr3_aa: CASSFGRRGEQFF
j_call: TRBJ1-5; clone_size: once; d_call: .; v_call: TRBV5-6; cdr3_nt: TGTGCCAGCAGCGCGCAGGCCCATCAGCCCCAGCATTTT; cdr3_aa: CASSAQAHQPQHF